The T cell receptor beta chain under discussion was sequenced for a study of T cell changes during pregnancy in multiple sclerosis. The junction had 11 bases not matched to a gene; V was cut back by 2 bases and J by 9 bases. Germline CDR1 LGHNA, CDR2 YNFKEQ. The CDR3 is made up of 16 amino acids. Some clones are missing from TCRdb's copy, which holds only in-frame ones; the method was immunoSEQ multiplex PCR. The repertoire holds 35,000 to 40,000 clones, 91% seen once, with 6.1% in the top ten. This rearrangement joins TRBV4-2 to TRBJ1-1; TRBD1 matches at 11 bases. Here the sequenced sample was CD8+ T cells from peripheral blood mononuclear cells, taken in the second trimester of pregnancy. The clonotype was recovered from a female donor with multiple sclerosis, enrolled in a pregnancy study. The DNA for the CDR3 is TGTGCCAGCAGCCAAAAAATAGAGGGACAGGGGGGACAAGCTTTCTTT. It specifies CASSQKIEGQGGQAFF.